Below are 10 T cell receptor beta chains sequenced from a single sample in a study of tumor-infiltrating lymphocytes in primary liver carcinoma. Germline DNA was also extracted, while the blood RNA originated from unsorted whole blood. Constant-region priming of roughly 490 ng total RNA yielded TCR beta cDNA. The TCR beta library was amplified through three nested multiplex PCR rounds in a modified ARM-PCR procedure. The first two PCR rounds used TRBV1-TRBV30 primers with a Cbeta primer, roughly 10 cycles each. MiXCR was run by TCRdb on the multiplex PCR reads, yielding one entry per CDR3 protein. The sample lists a few hundred thousand distinct CDR3 sequences, roughly 60% occurring once. Specimen: peripheral blood. The receptor set was obtained from a woman aged 30 to 39 with primary liver carcinoma and hepatitis B virus infection.

Of note for this clonotype: A much larger clone is a single base away; this may be a read error. The chain has TRBV12-3 or TRBV12-4 and TRBJ2-3, with D perhaps TRBD1 (6 bases). The CDR3 sequence is 12 residues long. The CDR3 DNA reads as TGCGCGCAACAGGGTAGCACAGATACGCTGTATTTT. It specifies CAQQGSTDTLYF.

This clonotype was seen at least ten times. The chain has TRBV6-1 and TRBJ2-5; perhaps TRBD1 as D (6 bases). V lost 1 base to trimming and J lost 7 bases, with 13 bases between them. The CDR3 is made up of 14 amino acids. Germline values: CDR1 MNHNS, CDR2 SASEGT. CDR3 nucleotides: TGTGCCAGCAGTGAAGGGGGACAAGATATGACCCAGTACTTC. Its protein product is CASSEGGQDMTQYF.

There are many counts of this clonotype. The rearrangement links TRBV29-1 to TRBJ2-5; possible D gene TRBD2, 5 bases. Germline-derived CDR1 and CDR2 are SQVTM and ANQGSEA. The CDR3 contains 13 residues. V was clipped by 6 bases and J by 5 bases, with 16 bases between them. The CDR3 nucleotides read TGCAGCGTGTCGAGCGGCCTAAGGGAGACCCAGTACTTC. It codes for CSVSSGLRETQYF.

In the case of this clonotype: This may come from a read error, since a much larger clone is one base off. This CDR3 fails to terminate in the conserved phenylalanine or tryptophan, so it likely reflects a read error. This chain links TRBV6-5 with TRBJ2-7, with D possibly being TRBD1 (5 bases). CDR1 is MNHEY and CDR2 is SVGAGI in the germline V gene. CDR3 length: 14 residues. Trimming took off 7 bases at V and 2 bases at J, with 15 bases between the two ends. CDR3 loop: CASTQNRIPYEQYS. The CDR3 DNA reads as TGTGCCAGCACTCAAAACAGGATACCCTACGAGCAGTACTCC.

For this clonotype: Its ends do not fully match the called genes, so a read error is possible. V and J are TRBV11-2 and TRBJ1-1; D unclear. In germline, CDR1 is SGHAT, CDR2 FQNNGV. This CDR3 comprises 14 residues. In DNA form, the CDR3 reads TGTGTCAGCAGCTTAGACCTGGTAAACCCTGAAGCATTCTTT. It encodes CVSSLDLVNPEAFF.

This clonotype was found once. V gene TRBV5-1 combines with J gene TRBJ2-7; D is ambiguous. With 0 bases removed from V and 6 bases from J, the gap between germline ends came to 13 bases. CDR1 is SGHRS and CDR2 is YFSETQ in the germline V gene. The CDR3 has 14 residues. In DNA, the CDR3 is TGCGCCAGCAGCTTGGGAGGTTGGGAAAGCGAGCAGTACTTC. Translated: CASSLGGWESEQYF.

A note on this clonotype: A clone one base away is much larger, so this may be a read error. The rearrangement links TRBV12-3 or TRBV12-4 to TRBJ2-5; no firm D call. CDR3 length: 12 amino acids. CDR3 sequence reads: CASSLRHETQHF. The CDR3, as DNA: TGTGCCAGCAGTTTACGCCACGAGACCCAGCACTTC.

The rearrangement links TRBV30 to TRBJ1-2; no clear D gene. Trimming left V 5 bases short and J 2 bases short, with 3 bases between. The CDR3 spans 10 residues. Per the germline V gene, CDR1 is GTSNPN and CDR2 is SVGIG (reference sequence). The CDR3, as DNA: TGTGCCTGGGGGAACTATGGCTACACCTTC. Its protein is CAWGNYGYTF. The whole variable domain, filled in from reference TRBV30 and TRBJ1-2, reads SQTIHQWPATLVQPVGSPLSLECTVEGTSNPNLYWYRQAAGRGLQLLFYSVGIGQISSEVPQNLSASRPQDRQFILSSKKLLLSDSGFYLCAWGNYGYTFGSGTRLTVV.

The V gene is TRBV30, the J gene TRBJ2-1; D remains ambiguous. Germline V CDR1 and CDR2: GTSNPN, SVGIG (reference sequence). This CDR3 region has 16 residues. V was trimmed by 3 bases and J by 5 bases, leaving 20 bases between them. The CDR3 loop reads CAWSPVGPRQNNEQFF. Written as DNA, the CDR3 is TGTGCCTGGAGCCCGGTAGGGCCGCGCCAAAACAATGAGCAGTTCTTC.

A note on this clonotype: One end of the junction is discordant with germline, which a read error may explain. V and J are TRBV4-2 and TRBJ2-7; unclear D gene. CDR1 and CDR2 (germline): LGHNA, YNFKEQ. The CDR3 contains 12 residues. The CDR3 region is CANSQERGEQYF. The CDR3 DNA sequence: TGTGCCAACAGCCAAGAACGCGGAGAGCAGTATTTC.